Listed here are 3 T cell receptor beta chains from one sample, sequenced in a study of memory CD4+ T cells and cytomegalovirus serostatus. Single viable CD3+CD4+CD8-CD45RO+ cells were sorted as the memory CD4+ T cells. Libraries were prepared by immunoSEQ multiplex PCR; TCRdb keeps only in-frame clonotypes and omits some of them. The sample records over 65,000 clones, about 76% being singletons. Sequencing was performed on memory CD4+ T cells from blood. These receptors all stem from an adult in good health and CMV-seropositive.

The chain recombines TRBV5-5 with TRBJ2-2, with 13 bases lining up with TRBD2. The CDR3 has 17 amino acids. Germline CDR1 SGHKS, CDR2 YYEKEE (reference sequence). J lost 5 bases, V lost 4 bases, and 8 bases had no gene match. In DNA, the CDR3 is TGTGCCAGCAGCCCAACTAGCGGGGGGGCCGGGACCGGGGAGCTGTTTTTT. Translated: CASSPTSGGAGTGELFF.

The V call is TRBV5-1, the J call TRBJ2-2; 9 positions agree with TRBD1. Per the germline V gene, CDR1 is SGHRS and CDR2 is YFSETQ. CDR3 length: 15 amino acids. With 4 bases clipped from V and 0 bases from J, the junction kept 1 base outside the gene matches. This chain's CDR3 is CASSRQGANTGELFF. The CDR3 DNA reads TGCGCCAGCAGCAGACAGGGGGCGAACACCGGGGAGCTGTTTTTT.

V usage is TRBV5-4 and J usage is TRBJ2-4; TRBD2 matches 16 bases. After removal of 4 bases from V and 13 bases from J, the junction contained 8 bases not matched to a gene. This CDR3 has 15 amino acids. CDR1 SGHNT and CDR2 YYREEE come from the germline V gene (reference sequence). Here the CDR3 DNA reads TGTGCCAGCAGCCCCGGGACTAGCGGGAGGGCCTTCCAGTACTTC. Amino acid sequence: CASSPGTSGRAFQYF.